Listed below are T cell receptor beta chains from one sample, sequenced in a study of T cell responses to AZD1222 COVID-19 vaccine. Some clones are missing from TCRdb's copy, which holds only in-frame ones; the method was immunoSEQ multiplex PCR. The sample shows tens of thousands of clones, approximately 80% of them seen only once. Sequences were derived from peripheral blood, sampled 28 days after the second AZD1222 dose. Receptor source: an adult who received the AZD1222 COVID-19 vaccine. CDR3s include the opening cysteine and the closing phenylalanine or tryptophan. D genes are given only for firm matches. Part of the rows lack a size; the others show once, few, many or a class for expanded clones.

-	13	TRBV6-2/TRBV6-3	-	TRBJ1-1	TGTGCCAGCAGTTACTTGAGCCCAAAAGAAGCTTTCTTT	CASSYLSPKEAFF
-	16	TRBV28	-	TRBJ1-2	TGTGCCAGCAGTTTCGGCAGGGCTGGGGGTAACTATGGCTACACCTTC	CASSFGRAGGNYGYTF
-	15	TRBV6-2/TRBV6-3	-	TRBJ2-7	TGTGCCAGCAGTTCTCACCTTGGCGGTTCCTACGAGCAGTACTTC	CASSSHLGGSYEQYF
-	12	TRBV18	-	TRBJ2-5	TGTGCCAGCCGAACGAACCAAGAGACCCAGTACTTC	CASRTNQETQYF
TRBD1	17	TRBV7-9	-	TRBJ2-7	TGTGCCAGCAGCCCTCCCTTCGGGACAGGGGGCACGTACGAGCAGTACTTC	CASSPPFGTGGTYEQYF
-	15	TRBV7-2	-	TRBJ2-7	TGTGCCAGCAGCTCTCGACAGGCGGCTGGGTACGAGCAGTACTTC	CASSSRQAAGYEQYF
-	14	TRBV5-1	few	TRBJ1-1	TGCGCCAGCAGCTTGACAAATATGAACACTGAAGCTTTCTTT	CASSLTNMNTEAFF
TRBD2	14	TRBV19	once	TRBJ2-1	TGTGCCAGTAGTGACGGGAGGGCCTACAATGAGCAGTTCTTC	CASSDGRAYNEQFF
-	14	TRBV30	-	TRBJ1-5	TGTGCCTGGAGTGGAGGGACGAGCAATCAGCCCCAGCATTTT	CAWSGGTSNQPQHF
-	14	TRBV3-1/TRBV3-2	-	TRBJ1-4	TGTGCCAGCAGTCGCGTCGGGAACTATGAAAAACTGTTTTTT	CASSRVGNYEKLFF
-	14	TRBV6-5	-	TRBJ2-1	TGTGCCAGCAGTTACTCCAGCTGGGACAATGAGCAGTTCTTC	CASSYSSWDNEQFF
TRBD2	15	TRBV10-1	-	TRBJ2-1	TGCGCCAGCAGTGACCCCGGGGGGGGCCGAGGTGAGCAGTTCTTC	CASSDPGGGRGEQFF
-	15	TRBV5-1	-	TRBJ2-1	TGCGCCAGCAGCACTGGGGGACGGGGGTTTGATGAGCAGTTCTTC	CASSTGGRGFDEQFF
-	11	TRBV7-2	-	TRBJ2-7	TGTGCCAGCAGCTCCAGATACGAGCAGTACTTC	CASSSRYEQYF
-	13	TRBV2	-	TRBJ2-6	TGTGCCAGACACGTCTCTGGGGCCAACGTCCTGACTTTC	CARHVSGANVLTF
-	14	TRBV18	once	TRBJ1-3	TGTGCCAGCTCATCCGGAAGGGTTGGAAACACCATATATTTT	CASSSGRVGNTIYF